This TCR beta chain emerged from a study of T cells in Graves' hyperthyroidism and ophthalmopathy. The CDR3 regions of TCR beta were amplified from RNA transcripts. Using the HTBI primer set, a first-round RT-PCR was run on the TCR CDR3. TCRdb reprocessed the multiplex PCR reads with MiXCR, giving one entry per CDR3 protein. The sample carries more than 300,000 distinct CDR3 sequences, around 14% recorded once. V shed 2 bases and J shed 6 bases, with 13 bases lying between them. The CDR3 spans 14 residues. CDR1 is KGHSH, CDR2 LQKENI, per germline. This clonotype has a count of ten or more. This receptor was obtained from a woman aged 55-70 years with Graves' hyperthyroidism. The specimen sequenced was blood. This chain joins TRBV18 and TRBJ1-1; no firm D call. CDR3 nucleotide sequence: TGTGCCAGCTCACCAGGAGGAGGGCAGGCTGAAGCTTTCTTT. Translation: CASSPGGGQAEAFF.